These 30 T cell receptor beta chains came from one sample sequenced in a study of T cells in Graves' hyperthyroidism and ophthalmopathy (dated by TCRdb to the late 2010s). Libraries were built with multiplex PCR. Sequencer: Illumina HiSeq 2000. The TCR beta CDR3 regions were amplified from the RNA transcripts. For the first round of RT-PCR on the TCR CDR3, the HTBI primer set was used together with the Qiagen OneStep RT-PCR kit. Starting from the raw public reads, TCRdb applied fastp trimming at Q25, assembled clones with MiXCR and retained in-frame beta chains. Rows with one shared CDR3 protein collapse into an entry with the most common genes and DNA. The sample table records a few hundred thousand distinct CDR3 sequences; 11% to 15% of these occur just once. The ten largest clones represent more than 4.5% of the sample. The material sequenced was blood. Source of these receptors: a woman aged 25-40 years with Graves' hyperthyroidism that later progressed to Graves' ophthalmopathy.

V and J are TRBV5-4 and TRBJ1-6; no firm D call. Germline-derived CDR1 and CDR2 are SGHNT and YYREEE (reference sequence). Trimming removed 0 bases from V and 10 bases from J, with 8 bases in between. This CDR3 is built from 13 residues. This CDR3 is CASSLGARSPLHF. As DNA, the CDR3 is TGTGCCAGCAGCTTGGGGGCGCGATCACCCCTCCACTTT.

This clonotype was counted between two and nine times. One base away lies a much larger clone, so this may be a sequencing read error. The V call is TRBV12-3 or TRBV12-4, the J call TRBJ2-3, with D unclear. The CDR3 is 11 residues long. Trimming stripped 7 bases from V and 5 bases from J, with 7 bases between. This CDR3 reads CASTLKDTQYF. In nucleotides, the CDR3 is TGTGCCAGCACCCTAAAAGATACGCAGTATTTT.

At least ten counts were recorded for this clonotype. CDR3 coding DNA: TGCAGTGCAAGGACAGTAGCCTACGAGCAGTACTTC. This translates into CSARTVAYEQYF. The chain uses TRBV20-1 and TRBJ2-7; the D gene is possibly TRBD1 (6 bases). The V and J ends lost 6 bases and 2 bases respectively, with 11 bases between them. Germline V gene lookup returns CDR1 DFQATT and CDR2 SNEGSKA (reference sequence). The CDR3 totals 12 residues.

This clonotype was found once. The V gene is TRBV2, the J gene TRBJ2-2, with D uncertain. Trimming shortened V by 4 bases and J by 6 bases, and 9 bases separated the two germline ends. Germline CDR1 reads SNHLY; CDR2 reads FYNNEI. The CDR3 loop spans 13 amino acids. CDR3 sequence (DNA): TGTGCCAGCAGTGGGACGTGGGCCGGGGAGCTGTTTTTT. It translates to CASSGTWAGELFF.

Of note for this clonotype: This may be a read error: a much more frequent sequence differs by one nucleotide. The chain carries TRBV27 and TRBJ2-2; TRBD2 is a possible D gene (5 bases). The CDR3 loop spans 14 amino acids. The V gene's germline CDR1 is MNHEY and CDR2 SMNVEV (reference sequence). CDR3 DNA: TGTGCCACCGGAGCGGTTGCGAACACCGGGGATCTGTTTTTT. It translates to CATGAVANTGDLFF.

There are many counts of this clonotype. The chain joins TRBV2 to TRBJ2-1; 7 bases map to TRBD2. The J segment lost 7 bases and the V segment lost 0 bases, leaving 9 bases of the junction unmatched. Germline values: CDR1 SNHLY, CDR2 FYNNEI. This CDR3 has 16 residues. The CDR3 here is CASSEAARFGGNEQFF. CDR3 nucleotide sequence: TGTGCCAGCAGTGAAGCGGCCCGGTTCGGGGGGAATGAGCAGTTCTTC.

Worth noting for this clonotype: One base away lies a much larger clone, so this may be a sequencing read error. This chain uses TRBV7-2 with TRBJ2-7; 10 positions match TRBD2. Germline CDR1 SGHTA, CDR2 FQGNSA. The CDR3 has 17 amino acids. This CDR3 reads CASSLHSASGSSYEHYF. CDR3 coding DNA: TGTGCCAGCAGCCTCCATTCCGCTAGCGGGAGCTCCTACGAGCATTACTTC.

This clonotype came up many times. The V call is TRBV2, the J call TRBJ2-7, with TRBD1 matching over 7 bases. V shed 10 bases, J shed 6 bases, and the junction held 9 bases outside the gene matches. The CDR3 loop spans 12 amino acids. CDR1 and CDR2 from the germline V gene are SNHLY and FYNNEI. CDR3 in DNA: TGTGCCACCCGACAGGGCGAATTCGAGCAGTACTTC. As protein: CATRQGEFEQYF.

This clonotype was counted many times. The chain recombines TRBV30 with TRBJ2-6; D is unresolved. Per germline, CDR1 GTSNPN and CDR2 SVGIG (reference sequence). The V end was cut by 0 bases, the J end by 3 bases, with 3 bases between. CDR3 length equals 13 residues. The CDR3 protein is CAWSVGGANVLTF. The CDR3 DNA follows: TGTGCCTGGAGTGTGGGTGGGGCCAACGTCCTGACTTTC.

The rearrangement joins TRBV7-9 to TRBJ1-5; no definite D call. V was cut by 5 bases and J by 9 bases, with 17 bases left in between. The CDR3 covers 14 residues. Germline loops: CDR1 SEHNR, CDR2 FQNEAQ (reference sequence). CDR3 nucleotide sequence: TGTGCCAGCAGCATCCAGGACCGGGCAGGGCCCCAGCATTTT. It yields the protein CASSIQDRAGPQHF.

In this sample, this clonotype turned up many times. The chain has TRBV10-3 and TRBJ2-3; 16 positions match TRBD2. Germline trimming cut 6 bases from V and 7 bases from J; bases unmatched to any gene: 10. CDR1 ENHRY and CDR2 SYGVKD come from the germline V gene. This CDR3 is 17 amino acids long. The CDR3 bases are TGTGCCATCAGCACCGGGACTAGCGGGAGGGCCGTGTATACGCAGTATTTT. It encodes CAISTGTSGRAVYTQYF.

This clonotype was found a few times. The genes are TRBV14 and TRBJ1-2; D gene uncertain. Germline assignment: CDR1 SGHDN and CDR2 FVKESK. The CDR3 extends over 16 amino acids. V lost 1 base, J lost 3 bases, and 15 bases lay in between. CDR3 protein: CASSQGTARLDYGYTF. Here the CDR3 DNA reads TGTGCCAGCAGCCAAGGAACGGCCCGTCTCGACTATGGCTACACCTTC.

The CDR3 here is CASSSRTSGRVEQYF. The DNA for the CDR3 is TGTGCCAGCAGTTCCCGGACTAGCGGGAGGGTAGAGCAGTACTTC. This chain connects TRBV6-9 to TRBJ2-7; TRBD2 aligns across 15 bases. Per the germline V gene, CDR1 is MNHGY and CDR2 is SVAAGI. Unmatched junction bases numbered 5, after V lost 4 bases and J lost 7 bases. This CDR3 is built from 15 residues.

The chain uses TRBV6-1 and TRBJ2-1; 7 positions match TRBD1. With 7 bases clipped from V and 6 bases from J, the junction kept 9 bases outside the gene matches. Per the germline V gene, CDR1 is MNHNS and CDR2 is SASEGT. The CDR3 length is 14 residues. CDR3 sequence reads: CASTAGGVVNEQFF. CDR3 DNA sequence: TGTGCCAGCACCGCAGGGGGTGTGGTCAATGAGCAGTTCTTC.

A single count supports this clonotype. The chain employs TRBV30 and TRBJ2-2, with D unresolved. Germline V gives CDR1 GTSNPN, CDR2 SVGIG (reference sequence). V was cut by 3 bases and J by 0 bases, with 8 bases left in between. CDR3 length: 14 amino acids. The CDR3 region has the DNA TGTGCCTGGAGGGAATACGCGAACACCGGGGAGCTGTTTTTT. Translating it yields CAWREYANTGELFF.

This clonotype was found many times. V gene TRBV7-2 combines with J gene TRBJ2-7; D not resolved. Germline V gene data show CDR1 as SGHTA and CDR2 as FQGNSA. V was trimmed by 5 bases and J by 6 bases, leaving 14 bases between them. The CDR3 runs 13 residues. This CDR3 reads CASSDAVVGEQYF. The DNA of the CDR3 is TGTGCCAGCAGCGACGCGGTGGTAGGCGAGCAGTACTTC.

This clonotype was detected ten times or more. V and J are TRBV14 and TRBJ1-1; D is unclear. Germline V CDR1 and CDR2: SGHDN, FVKESK. The CDR3 covers 12 residues. Trimming stripped 4 bases from V and 4 bases from J, with 7 bases between. The CDR3 bases are TGTGCCAGCAGCCCCGCGGGCACTGAAGCTTTCTTT. This gives the protein CASSPAGTEAFF. The full variable domain, completed using reference TRBV14 and TRBJ1-1, is EAGVTQFPSHSVIEKGQTVTLRCDPISGHDNLYWYRRVMGKEIKFLLHFVKESKQDESGMPNNRFLAERTGGTYSTLKVQPAELEDSGVYFCASSPAGTEAFFGQGTRLTVV.

This clonotype showed up just a few times. V gene TRBV7-9 combines with J gene TRBJ1-4, with D unclear. CDR3 size: 16 residues. With 1 base removed from V and 5 bases from J, the gap between germline ends came to 14 bases. CDR1 and CDR2 from the germline V gene are SEHNR and FQNEAQ (reference sequence). CDR3 loop: CASSLDSRGRNEKLFF. The CDR3 region has the DNA TGTGCCAGCAGCTTAGATTCTCGAGGGAGAAATGAAAAACTGTTTTTT.

This clonotype was detected only a few times. The CDR3 spells CASNGENTGELFF. The CDR3 region has the DNA TGTGCCAGCAATGGTGAGAACACCGGGGAGCTGTTTTTT. V and J are TRBV7-6 and TRBJ2-2, with no clear D. This CDR3 is 13 amino acids long. V was trimmed by 7 bases and J by 1 base, leaving 7 bases between them. The V gene's germline CDR1 is SGHVS and CDR2 FNYEAQ.

The sample holds many counts of this clonotype. V is TRBV6-1 and J is TRBJ2-1; 9 positions match TRBD1. Germline CDR1 MNHNS, CDR2 SASEGT. Trimming cost V 7 bases and J 8 bases; bases outside gene matches: 12. The CDR3 is 15 amino acids. CDR3 amino acids: CASTPLQGAKDEQFF. CDR3 in DNA: TGTGCCAGCACCCCTCTACAGGGGGCTAAGGATGAGCAGTTCTTC.

This clonotype was detected many times. The chain has TRBV18 and TRBJ2-7; 7 bases are a match to TRBD1. V lost 6 bases to trimming and J lost 1 base; unmatched junction nucleotides: 9. The CDR3 is 15 amino acids. Germline V gene sequence: CDR1 KGHSH, CDR2 LQKENI. The CDR3 DNA reads TGTGCCAGCTCGCCTACAGGGACAGCGTCCTACGAGCAGTACTTC. Translated, it gives CASSPTGTASYEQYF. Looking up the rest from reference TRBV18 and TRBJ2-7 gives the full variable domain: NAGVMQNPRHLVRRRGQEARLRCSPMKGHSHVYWYRQLPEEGLKFMVYLQKENIIDESGMPKERFSAEFPKEGPSILRIQQVVRGDSAAYFCASSPTGTASYEQYFGPGTRLTVT.

With respect to this clonotype: Being one base from a much bigger clone, this may be a read error. The chain recombines TRBV28 with TRBJ1-2, with 7 nucleotides matching TRBD1. Germline CDR1 reads MDHEN; CDR2 reads SYDVKM. The CDR3 runs to 13 residues. The V gene end was trimmed by 6 bases and the J gene end by 5 bases; junction bases not matched to a gene: 6. The CDR3 DNA reads as TGTGCCAGCAGGTTACCAGGGGGTTATGGCTACACCTTC. Protein: CASRLPGGYGYTF.

This clonotype was observed many times. The rearrangement joins TRBV6-2 or TRBV6-3 to TRBJ2-1; D perhaps matches TRBD1 (7 bases). CDR1 MNHEY and CDR2 SVGEGT come from the germline V gene. The ends were cut back, 0 bases at V and 7 bases at J, with 22 bases in the middle. The CDR3 loop spans 18 amino acids. This chain's CDR3 is CASSYSRFYSEGANEQFF. The CDR3 DNA follows: TGTGCCAGCAGTTACTCGAGGTTTTATTCGGAGGGGGCAAATGAGCAGTTCTTC.

This clonotype was seen repeatedly, ten times or more. The rearrangement joins TRBV6-1 to TRBJ2-3, with unresolved D. CDR1 is MNHNS, CDR2 SASEGT, per germline. Trimming pared 3 bases from V and 0 bases from J, leaving 13 bases between. There are 16 residues in the CDR3. For the CDR3, the DNA is TGTGCCAGCAGTGATCTTGGGGTAACTAGCACAGATACGCAGTATTTT. This encodes CASSDLGVTSTDTQYF.

This clonotype was observed many times. This sequence joins TRBV18 and TRBJ2-3; 12 bases map to TRBD2. The CDR3 contains 16 residues. With V trimmed by 3 bases and J by 4 bases, 5 bases remained unmatched. Germline V gene lookup returns CDR1 KGHSH and CDR2 LQKENI. DNA for the CDR3: TGTGCCAGCTCACCGACTAGCGGGAGATCGTCAGATACGCAGTATTTT. Translation: CASSPTSGRSSDTQYF.

This clonotype was counted a few times. The rearrangement uses TRBV5-1 and TRBJ2-5, with D possibly being TRBD2 (5 bases). This CDR3 has 14 amino acids. CDR1 and CDR2 (germline): SGHRS, YFSETQ. With 4 bases removed from V and 2 bases from J, the gap between germline ends came to 12 bases. The CDR3 DNA follows: TGCGCCAGCAGCGATGGGCGGGCTCAAGAGACCCAGTACTTC. This codes for CASSDGRAQETQYF.

In this sample, this clonotype turned up many times. J is TRBJ1-2 and V is TRBV6-1, with TRBD1 identical over 8 bases. From germline, CDR1 is MNHNS and CDR2 SASEGT. V gave up 7 bases and J gave up 5 bases; unmatched junction bases: 9. This CDR3 contains 14 residues. CDR3 residues: CASTGGQGSYGYTF. The CDR3 nucleotides are TGTGCCAGCACCGGCGGACAGGGCAGTTATGGCTACACCTTC.

This clonotype was counted ten times or more. The chain combines TRBV7-3 with TRBJ2-5; 10 nucleotides match TRBD2. The CDR3 covers 17 residues. Germline CDR1 SGHTA, CDR2 FQGTGA. With V trimmed by 5 bases and J by 5 bases, 14 bases remained unmatched. CDR3 region: CASSAQGSGRAWETQYF. CDR3 DNA sequence: TGTGCCAGCAGCGCCCAGGGGAGCGGGAGGGCCTGGGAGACCCAGTACTTC.

This clonotype appeared many times. The chain has TRBV6-1 and TRBJ1-6; a possible D gene is TRBD1 (5 bases). The CDR3 extends over 18 amino acids. The germline V and J ends were trimmed by 5 bases and 0 bases, with 17 bases remaining between them. The germline CDR1 and CDR2 sequences are MNHNS and SASEGT. CDR3 loop: CASSSRTGLSSYNSPLHF. The CDR3 DNA is TGTGCCAGCAGTTCGCGGACGGGACTTAGCTCCTATAATTCACCCCTCCACTTT.

This clonotype was detected ten times or more. The CDR3, as DNA: TGTGCCAGCAGCTTAAAGCAGTCCGAGGTGGCCCAGTACTTC. It yields the protein CASSLKQSEVAQYF. This chain uses TRBV7-2 with TRBJ2-5; no reliable D call. V was clipped by 2 bases and J by 9 bases, with 16 bases between them. This CDR3 region has 14 residues. CDR1 and CDR2 from the germline V gene are SGHTA and FQGNSA.